Listed below are T cell receptor beta chains from one sample, sequenced in a study of blood T cells in healthy people across ages. One entry per CDR3 protein results from TCRdb running MiXCR on the 5' RACE reads. The sample consists of 540,000 or so distinct CDR3 sequences, 24% of them appearing once. These records were also assigned to another study, of T cells of mothers and their children.

Specimen: blood. Receptor source: a boy under 18 in good health. CDR3s leave out the opening cysteine and the closing phenylalanine or tryptophan. Fields, in order: V gene, CDR3 protein.

>TRBV4-3
ASSQDSLYLTYNEQF
>TRBV5-1
ASSLVGRGETQY
>TRBV28
ASSFSSPGPIGNQPQH
>TRBV7-9
ASSPDRGGEKLF
>TRBV28
ASSQLAGGPGEQF
>TRBV20-1
SASQGTAQAGQF
>TRBV10-3
AIRPGQGNDEQY
>TRBV25-1
ASIWGPEQF
>TRBV20-1
SARSWLMGTSGGDEQF
>TRBV5-5
ASSLDRGAPYEQY
>TRBV20-1
SVAGDQETQY
>TRBV19
ASSDNSRRDEQY
>TRBV27
ASSFRRLAGGVEQF
>TRBV28
ASSFSPGQKGQY
>TRBV20-1
SARDLNTQY
>TRBV4-1
ASSQVGTSGRYNEQF
>TRBV29-1
SVGYSHSGNTIY
>TRBV28
ASSNRDRGRHEQF
>TRBV19
ASSIGGTGRNTEAF